Shown below are 14 T cell receptor beta chains from a single sample sequenced in a study of blood T cell repertoires in COVID-19. Produced via immunoSEQ multiplex PCR; TCRdb's table is partial and in-frame only. The sample holds 350,000 to 550,000 clones; roughly 85% are singletons and the top ten take around 1.8%. The sequencing input was PBMCs or T cells enriched from blood (not recorded which). The receptor set was obtained from a woman aged 18-29 years with acute COVID-19.

The V call is TRBV29-1, the J call TRBJ2-3, with a weak D call TRBD2 (5 bases). CDR1 is SQVTM, CDR2 ANQGSEA, per germline. This CDR3 has 13 residues. Trimming shortened V by 1 base and J by 3 bases, and 8 bases separated the two germline ends. In DNA form, the CDR3 reads TGCAGCGTTGAAGGGGAGTCGACAGATACGCAGTATTTT. It translates to CSVEGESTDTQYF.

J is TRBJ1-5 and V is TRBV2; TRBD1 aligns across 9 bases. The CDR3 consists of 15 residues. The V segment lost 8 bases and the J segment 6 bases; nucleotides outside the gene matches: 11. Germline V gene sequence: CDR1 SNHLY, CDR2 FYNNEI. CDR3 residues: CASAMGQGISQPQHF. DNA for the CDR3: TGTGCCAGCGCAATGGGACAGGGCATAAGTCAGCCCCAGCATTTT.

The chain carries TRBV9 and TRBJ1-4; possibly TRBD1 for D (6 bases). Trimming cost V 0 bases and J 6 bases, with 12 bases left between them. Germline V gene data show CDR1 as SGDLS and CDR2 as YYNGEE. The CDR3 totals 15 residues. The CDR3 region has the DNA TGTGCCAGCAGCGTAGAAGGGGACAAATATGAAAAACTGTTTTTT. This encodes CASSVEGDKYEKLFF.

The chain combines TRBV6-5 with TRBJ1-3; possibly TRBD1 for D (6 bases). Trimming shortened V by 2 bases and J by 0 bases, and 8 bases separated the two germline ends. The CDR3 consists of 15 residues. Germline V gives CDR1 MNHEY, CDR2 SVGAGI. The CDR3 spells CASSYGQYSGNTIYF. In nucleotides, the CDR3 is TGTGCCAGCAGTTACGGACAGTACTCTGGAAACACCATATATTTT.

The genes are TRBV7-8 and TRBJ1-3; D might be TRBD1 (5 bases). V lost 5 bases, J lost 0 bases, and 17 bases lay in between. Germline CDR1 SGHVS, CDR2 FQNEAQ. This CDR3 has 17 amino acids. The CDR3 protein is CASSNPTAGDSGNTIYF. CDR3 bases: TGTGCCAGCAGCAACCCGACGGCGGGGGACTCTGGAAACACCATATATTTT.

The chain employs TRBV9 and TRBJ1-1; D ambiguous. Germline V gives CDR1 SGDLS, CDR2 YYNGEE. Between the trimmed V and J ends, which lost 3 bases and 5 bases, there was a span of 11 bases. The CDR3 length is 13 residues. The CDR3 bases are TGTGCCAGCAGCGGTACCGCGGGGACTGAAGCTTTCTTT. This translates into CASSGTAGTEAFF.

This clone was seen only a few times. The rearrangement uses TRBV6-5 and TRBJ1-2; D might be TRBD1 (6 bases). There are 13 residues in the CDR3. Trimming removed 6 bases at V and 8 bases at J, with 16 bases between. Germline V CDR1 and CDR2: MNHEY, SVGAGI. The CDR3 loop is CASSSDRWKGYTF. The CDR3 coding sequence is TGTGCCAGCAGCAGCGACAGGTGGAAAGGCTACACCTTC.

V is TRBV4-1 and J is TRBJ1-3; D might be TRBD1 (5 bases). The CDR3 is 17 amino acids. The germline V and J ends were trimmed by 0 bases and 1 base, with 13 bases remaining between them. The germline V gene encodes CDR1 MGHRA and CDR2 YSYEKL. CDR3 DNA: TGCGCCAGCAGCCAAGACCCATTCAGGGATTCTGGAAACACCATATATTTT. Its protein is CASSQDPFRDSGNTIYF.

This chain links TRBV12-2 with TRBJ2-5; the table's D call, TRBD2, was not checked against the DNA. TRBV12-2 is a known pseudogene. CDR3 length equals 10 residues. The CDR3: CAPREETQYF. Here the CDR3 DNA reads TGTGCGCCTCGGGAAGAGACCCAGTACTTC.

V gene TRBV5-5 combines with J gene TRBJ1-1; D ambiguous. The germline gives CDR1 SGHKS, CDR2 YYEKEE (reference sequence). V was pared by 0 bases and J by 0 bases, with 12 bases between. The CDR3 is made up of 16 amino acids. CDR3 loop: CASSLAHSYMNTEAFF. In DNA form, the CDR3 reads TGTGCCAGCAGCTTGGCCCACAGCTATATGAACACTGAAGCTTTCTTT.

J is TRBJ2-1 and V is TRBV6-5; 14 nucleotides align to TRBD2. Germline trimming cut 8 bases from V and 9 bases from J; bases unmatched to any gene: 6. Germline lookup yields CDR1 MNHEY and CDR2 SVGAGI. This CDR3 is built from 14 residues. For the CDR3, the DNA is TGTGCCAGCGGGGGACTAGCGGGAGTAAGTGAGCAGTTCTTC. Residues: CASGGLAGVSEQFF.

This clone was detected only once. The DNA of the CDR3 is TGTGCCAGTAGTAGTACAGGGGCGGTGTATAGCAATCAGCCCCAGCATTTT. It translates to CASSSTGAVYSNQPQHF. The rearrangement uses TRBV19 and TRBJ1-5; 7 nucleotides match TRBD1. The germline V gene has CDR1 LNHDA and CDR2 SQIVND (reference sequence). CDR3 size: 17 residues. J lost 0 bases, V lost 4 bases, and 9 bases had no gene match.

This chain connects TRBV28 to TRBJ1-1; weak D call: TRBD1 (5 bases). With 2 bases removed from V and 11 bases from J, the gap between germline ends came to 18 bases. This CDR3 has 14 residues. Germline loops: CDR1 MDHEN, CDR2 SYDVKM. CDR3: CASSLGPRQTVAFF. CDR3 nucleotide sequence: TGTGCCAGCAGTTTAGGCCCCCGACAGACGGTGGCTTTCTTT.

V usage is TRBV5-6 and J usage is TRBJ1-2; TRBD1 aligns across 9 bases. Germline lookup yields CDR1 SGHDT and CDR2 YYEEEE. With 4 bases clipped from V and 1 base from J, the junction kept 8 bases outside the gene matches. The CDR3 has 16 residues. This CDR3 reads CASSQGQGNFNYGYTF. In DNA, the CDR3 is TGTGCCAGCAGCCAGGGACAGGGAAACTTTAACTATGGCTACACCTTC.